This T cell receptor beta chain was documented in a study of cytomegalovirus exposure and HLA in healthy donors. Of note for this clone: Its antigen is as yet unknown.

PCR employed 60 Vbeta and 13 Jbeta primers. Sequenced by immunoSEQ multiplex PCR; TCRdb stores in-frame clones only, minus some. This sample contains approximately 150,000 clones. The germline V gene has CDR1 SGHTA and CDR2 FQGNSA. The CDR3 totals 16 residues. Trimming left V 2 bases short and J 6 bases short, with 18 bases between. Study-wide results and caveats: Follow-up analysis seemed to connect common viral pathogens with several of the most significant clusters identified. When a later analysis was performed, an Asian-associated ancestry cluster reportedly had fewer N-insertions than the approximately 690-donor mean. Some V segments could not be told apart, so they were left out, TRBV6-2 and TRBV6-3 among them.

This clonotype originated in a woman aged 18-30 years in good health and CMV-seronegative. This chain joins TRBV7-2 and TRBJ2-3, with no clear D. The sample taken for sequencing was PBMCs. The CDR3 here is CASSLSRSRPYDTQYF. The CDR3 nucleotides read TGTGCCAGCAGCTTATCTAGAAGTCGGCCTTACGATACGCAGTATTTT.